This T cell receptor beta chain was recovered during a study of T cells in Graves' hyperthyroidism and ophthalmopathy. Amplified TCR beta CDR3 regions derived from RNA transcripts. Primed by the HTBI set, a first-round RT-PCR was run on the TCR CDR3. TCRdb ran MiXCR on the multiplex PCR reads and lists one entry per CDR3 protein. The sample includes approximately 590,000 distinct CDR3 sequences, approximately 15% of them seen just once. This clonotype was observed a handful of times. Trimming pared 8 bases from V and 4 bases from J, leaving 8 bases between. Germline CDR1 is MNHEY and CDR2 is SMNVEV (reference sequence). This CDR3 has 11 amino acids.

This chain uses TRBV27 with TRBJ2-5; D might be TRBD2 (5 bases). The sequence was obtained from a young woman with Graves' hyperthyroidism. The sequenced sample was blood. CDR3: CASQGGETQYF. In DNA form, the CDR3 reads TGTGCCAGCCAAGGAGGAGAGACCCAGTACTTC.